The T cell receptor beta chain described here comes from a study of blood T cell repertoires in COVID-19. The overall study: COVID-19 samples, acute and convalescent, were from the United States, Italy and Spain. PBMCs, B-cell-depleted T cells, or T cells were the source of the cDNA or gDNA that made up the material.

In the authors' methods: Amplification of reference gene primers provided the estimated nucleated cell counts. This table comes from immunoSEQ multiplex PCR, and its TCRdb copy is limited to in-frame clones, with some not included. That table gives V, J and clone size, and the DNA gave D and trimming. The sample consists of around 290,000 clones, approximately 90% of them appearing once. The CDR3 contains 18 residues. Trimming stripped 5 bases from V and 7 bases from J, with 24 bases between. Germline CDR1 and CDR2: SGHTA and FQGNSA. The chain joins TRBV7-2 to TRBJ1-6, with D possibly matching TRBD1 (6 bases). The TCR comes from a man aged 40-55 years with acute or convalescent COVID-19. The sequenced sample was peripheral blood. CDR3 nucleotides: TGTGCCAGCAGCCCCCAGGCCCGGACAGCCGCCCCAAATTCACCCCTCCACTTT. Its protein is CASSPQARTAAPNSPLHF. Using reference TRBV7-2 and TRBJ1-6 for the parts outside the CDR3, the full variable domain is GAGVSQSPSNKVTEKGKDVELRCDPISGHTALYWYRQSLGQGLEFLIYFQGNSAPDKSGLPSDRFSAERTGGSVSTLTIQRTQQEDSAVYLCASSPQARTAAPNSPLHFGNGTRLTVT.